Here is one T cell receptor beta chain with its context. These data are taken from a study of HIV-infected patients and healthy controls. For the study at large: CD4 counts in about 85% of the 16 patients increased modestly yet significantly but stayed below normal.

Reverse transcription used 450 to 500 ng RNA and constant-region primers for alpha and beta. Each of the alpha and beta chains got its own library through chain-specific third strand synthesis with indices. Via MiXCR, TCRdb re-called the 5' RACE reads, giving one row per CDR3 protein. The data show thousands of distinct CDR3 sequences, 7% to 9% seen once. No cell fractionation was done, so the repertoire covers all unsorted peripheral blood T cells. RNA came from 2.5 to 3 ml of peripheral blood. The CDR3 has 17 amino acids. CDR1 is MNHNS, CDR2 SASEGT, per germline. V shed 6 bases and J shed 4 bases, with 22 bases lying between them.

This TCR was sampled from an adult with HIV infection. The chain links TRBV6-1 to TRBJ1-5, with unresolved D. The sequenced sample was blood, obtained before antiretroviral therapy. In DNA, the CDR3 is TGTGCCAGCAGCGCTGTAGTCGGGCCAGGCAGGAATCAGCCCCAGCATTTT. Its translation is CASSAVVGPGRNQPQHF.